This entry concerns a single T cell receptor beta chain. Its antigen is currently unknown. Treatment: oral pan-JAK inhibitor, 5-10 mg twice daily. V gave up 4 bases and J gave up 5 bases, with 18 bases separating them. Germline V lookup: CDR1 MGHRA, CDR2 YSYEKL. There are 15 residues in the CDR3. This entry belongs to a study of CD8+ T cells in alopecia areata. Extracted RNA was reverse transcribed into cDNA, the sequencing template. Assay used: immunoSEQ multiplex PCR; TCRdb lists only in-frame clones, some missing. This table holds around 210,000 clones, 64% found once. Findings and limits, study-wide: It was observed that many expanded lesional clones persisted in scalp and blood during tofacitinib.

The sequence derives from a human donor with alopecia areata. The sequences come from CD4+ T cells sorted from blood, collected at week 4, from a patient treated with tofacitinib. V and J are TRBV4-1 and TRBJ2-7, with D perhaps given as TRBD1 or TRBD2 (5 bases each). The CDR3 DNA reads as TGCGCCAGCAGCCGAACAGGCTTCGGGATCGACGAGCAGTACTTC. This sequence encodes CASSRTGFGIDEQYF.